This TCR beta chain was documented in a study of cytomegalovirus exposure and HLA in healthy donors. Study context: Earlier findings included some 120 million unique TCR beta sequences obtained from 150 million to 200 million T cells.

The study ran its PCR with 60 Vbeta and 13 Jbeta primers. Repertoires were generated with immunoSEQ multiplex PCR, while TCRdb's copy carries only in-frame clones and drops some. The sample has 100,000 to 150,000 clones; 65% to 90% are singletons. Comments on this clone: Antigen unknown.

General observations from the study: Available immune exposure information covered CMV serostatus only. Earlier analysis looked at TCR beta V segments, and most were productive about 90% or about 30% of the time. Presence/absence analyses rested on an assumption that sequencing depth was roughly uniform across donors.

This CDR3 is 13 amino acids long. V lost 1 base and J lost 11, with 17 bases in between. Germline CDR1 GTSNPN, CDR2 SVGIG (reference sequence). The genes are TRBV30 and TRBJ2-5; tentatively, D is TRBD2 (5 bases). Sequenced material: PBMCs. The sequence was collected from a man between 45 and 60 years old in good health and CMV-seronegative. CDR3 sequence (DNA): TGTGCCTGGAGTGAGCACCGACGGGGAGAGCAGTACTTC. Translated, it gives CAWSEHRRGEQYF.